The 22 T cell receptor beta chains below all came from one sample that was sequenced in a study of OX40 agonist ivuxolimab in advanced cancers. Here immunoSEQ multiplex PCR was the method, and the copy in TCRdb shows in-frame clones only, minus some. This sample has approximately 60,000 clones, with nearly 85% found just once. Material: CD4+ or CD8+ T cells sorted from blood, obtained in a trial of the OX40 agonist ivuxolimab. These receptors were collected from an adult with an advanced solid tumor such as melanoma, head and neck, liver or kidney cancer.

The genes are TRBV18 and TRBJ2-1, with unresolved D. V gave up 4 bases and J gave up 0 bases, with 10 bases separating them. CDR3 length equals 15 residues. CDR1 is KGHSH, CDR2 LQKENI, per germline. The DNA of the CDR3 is TGTGCCAGCTCACGCGGCCCGAGCTCCTACAATGAGCAGTTCTTC. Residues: CASSRGPSSYNEQFF. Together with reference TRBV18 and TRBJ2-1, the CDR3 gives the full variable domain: NAGVMQNPRHLVRRRGQEARLRCSPMKGHSHVYWYRQLPEEGLKFMVYLQKENIIDESGMPKERFSAEFPKEGPSILRIQQVVRGDSAAYFCASSRGPSSYNEQFFGPGTRLTVL.

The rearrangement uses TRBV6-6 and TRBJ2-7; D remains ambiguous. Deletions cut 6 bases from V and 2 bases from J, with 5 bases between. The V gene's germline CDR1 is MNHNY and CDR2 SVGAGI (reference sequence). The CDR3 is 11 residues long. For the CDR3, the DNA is TGTGCCAGCAGGGTTACCTACGAGCAGTACTTC. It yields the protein CASRVTYEQYF.

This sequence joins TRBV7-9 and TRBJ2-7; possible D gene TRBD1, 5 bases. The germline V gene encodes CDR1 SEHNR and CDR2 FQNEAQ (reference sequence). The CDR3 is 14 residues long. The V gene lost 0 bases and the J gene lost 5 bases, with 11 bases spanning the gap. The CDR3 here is CASSLALAGNEQYF. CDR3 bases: TGTGCCAGCAGCTTAGCGTTGGCAGGGAACGAGCAGTACTTC.

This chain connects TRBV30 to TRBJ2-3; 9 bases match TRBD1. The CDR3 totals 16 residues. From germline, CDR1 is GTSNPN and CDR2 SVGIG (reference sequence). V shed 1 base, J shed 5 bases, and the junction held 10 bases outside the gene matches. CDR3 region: CAWSGGQGRIRDTQYF. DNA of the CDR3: TGTGCCTGGAGTGGGGGACAGGGCCGCATCAGAGATACGCAGTATTTT. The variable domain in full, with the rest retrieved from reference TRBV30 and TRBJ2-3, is SQTIHQWPATLVQPVGSPLSLECTVEGTSNPNLYWYRQAAGRGLQLLFYSVGIGQISSEVPQNLSASRPQDRQFILSSKKLLLSDSGFYLCAWSGGQGRIRDTQYFGPGTRLTVL.

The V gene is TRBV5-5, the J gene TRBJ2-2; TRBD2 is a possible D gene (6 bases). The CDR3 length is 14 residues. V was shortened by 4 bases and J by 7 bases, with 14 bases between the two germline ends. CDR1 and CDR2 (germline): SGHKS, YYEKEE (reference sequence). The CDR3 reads CASSEGGTGGELFF. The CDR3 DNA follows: TGTGCCAGCAGCGAAGGAGGGACGGGCGGGGAGCTGTTTTTT.

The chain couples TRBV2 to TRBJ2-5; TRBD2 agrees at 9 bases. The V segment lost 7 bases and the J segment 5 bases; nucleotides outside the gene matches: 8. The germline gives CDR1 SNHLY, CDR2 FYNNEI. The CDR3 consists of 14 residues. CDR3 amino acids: CASTEGLAGETQYF. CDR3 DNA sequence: TGTGCCAGCACCGAGGGGCTAGCGGGGGAGACCCAGTACTTC.

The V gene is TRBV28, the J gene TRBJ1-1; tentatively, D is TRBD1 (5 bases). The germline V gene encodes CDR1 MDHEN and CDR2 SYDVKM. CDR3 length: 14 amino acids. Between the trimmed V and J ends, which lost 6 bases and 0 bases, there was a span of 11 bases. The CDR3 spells CASSAQGMNTEAFF. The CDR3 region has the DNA TGTGCCAGCAGCGCGCAGGGAATGAACACTGAAGCTTTCTTT.

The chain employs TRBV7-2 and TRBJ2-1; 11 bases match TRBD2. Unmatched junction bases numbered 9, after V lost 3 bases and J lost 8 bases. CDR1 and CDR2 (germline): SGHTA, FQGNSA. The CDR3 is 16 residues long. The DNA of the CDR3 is TGTGCCAGCAGCTTGGTAGCTAGCGGGGGGAGTGATGAGCAGTTCTTC. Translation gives CASSLVASGGSDEQFF.

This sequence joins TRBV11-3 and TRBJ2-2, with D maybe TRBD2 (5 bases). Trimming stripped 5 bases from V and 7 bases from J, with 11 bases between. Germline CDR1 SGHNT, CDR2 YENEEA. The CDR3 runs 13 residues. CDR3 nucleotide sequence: TGTGCCAGCAGCCCTCAGGCGGGCGGGGAGCTGTTTTTT. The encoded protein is CASSPQAGGELFF.

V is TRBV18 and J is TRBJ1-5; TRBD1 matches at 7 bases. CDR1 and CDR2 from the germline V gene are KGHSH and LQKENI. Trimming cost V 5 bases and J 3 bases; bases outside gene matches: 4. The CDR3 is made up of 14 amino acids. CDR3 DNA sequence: TGTGCCAGCTCATCTCAGGGGGACAATCAGCCCCAGCATTTT. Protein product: CASSSQGDNQPQHF.

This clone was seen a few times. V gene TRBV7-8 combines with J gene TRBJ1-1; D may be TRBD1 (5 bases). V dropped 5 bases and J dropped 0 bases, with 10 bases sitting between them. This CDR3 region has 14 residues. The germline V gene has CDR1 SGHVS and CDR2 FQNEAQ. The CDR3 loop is CASSLRGVNTEAFF. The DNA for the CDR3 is TGTGCCAGCAGCCTCCGGGGGGTGAACACTGAAGCTTTCTTT.

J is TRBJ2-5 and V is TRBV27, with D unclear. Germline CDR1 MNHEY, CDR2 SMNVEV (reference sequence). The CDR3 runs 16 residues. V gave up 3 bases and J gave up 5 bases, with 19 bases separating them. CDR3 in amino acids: CASSFSGPRTGETQYF. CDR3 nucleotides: TGTGCCAGCAGTTTCTCAGGACCCAGGACCGGGGAGACCCAGTACTTC.

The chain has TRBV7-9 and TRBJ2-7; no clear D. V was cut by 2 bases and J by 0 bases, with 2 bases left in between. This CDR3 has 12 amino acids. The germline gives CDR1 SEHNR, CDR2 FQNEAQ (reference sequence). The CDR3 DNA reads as TGTGCCAGCAGCTTAACCTCCTACGAGCAGTACTTC. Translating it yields CASSLTSYEQYF.

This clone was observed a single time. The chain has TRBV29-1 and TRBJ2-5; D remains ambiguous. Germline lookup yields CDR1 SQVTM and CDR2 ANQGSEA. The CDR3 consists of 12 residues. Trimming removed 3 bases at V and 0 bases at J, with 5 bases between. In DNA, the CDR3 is TGCAGCGTTGACTCTTACCAAGAGACCCAGTACTTC. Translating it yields CSVDSYQETQYF. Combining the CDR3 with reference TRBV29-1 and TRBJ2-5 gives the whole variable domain SAVISQKPSRDICQRGTSLTIQCQVDSQVTMMFWYRQQPGQSLTLIATANQGSEATYESGFVIDKFPISRPNLTFSTLTVSNMSPEDSSIYLCSVDSYQETQYFGPGTRLLVL.

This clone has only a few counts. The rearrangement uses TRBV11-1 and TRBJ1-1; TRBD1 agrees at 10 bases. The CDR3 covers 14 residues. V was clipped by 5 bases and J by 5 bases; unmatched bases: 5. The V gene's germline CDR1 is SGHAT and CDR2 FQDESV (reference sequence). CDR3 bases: TGTGCCAGCAGCCGGGGACAGGGGTGGACTGAAGCTTTCTTT. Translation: CASSRGQGWTEAFF. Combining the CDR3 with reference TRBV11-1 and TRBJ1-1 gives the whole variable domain EAEVAQSPRYKITEKSQAVAFWCDPISGHATLYWYRQILGQGPELLVQFQDESVVDDSQLPKDRFSAERLKGVDSTLKIQPAELGDSAMYLCASSRGQGWTEAFFGQGTRLTVV.

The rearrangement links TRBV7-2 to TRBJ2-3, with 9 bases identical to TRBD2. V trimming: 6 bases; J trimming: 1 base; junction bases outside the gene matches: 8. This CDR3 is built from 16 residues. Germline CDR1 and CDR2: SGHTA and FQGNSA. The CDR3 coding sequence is TGTGCCAGCAGTCGGAGGGCGGGAGGGGGCACAGATACGCAGTATTTT. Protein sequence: CASSRRAGGGTDTQYF.

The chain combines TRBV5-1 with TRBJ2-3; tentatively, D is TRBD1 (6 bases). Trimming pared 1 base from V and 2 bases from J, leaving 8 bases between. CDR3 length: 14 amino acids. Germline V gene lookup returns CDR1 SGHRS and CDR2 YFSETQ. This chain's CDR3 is CASSLTGYTDTQYF. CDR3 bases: TGCGCCAGCAGCTTGACAGGGTACACAGATACGCAGTATTTT.

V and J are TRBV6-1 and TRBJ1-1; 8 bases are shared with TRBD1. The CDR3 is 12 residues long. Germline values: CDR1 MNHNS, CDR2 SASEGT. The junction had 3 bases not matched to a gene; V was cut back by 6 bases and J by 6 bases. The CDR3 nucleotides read TGTGCCAGCAGGCAGGGGGCTTCTGAAGCTTTCTTT. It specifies CASRQGASEAFF.

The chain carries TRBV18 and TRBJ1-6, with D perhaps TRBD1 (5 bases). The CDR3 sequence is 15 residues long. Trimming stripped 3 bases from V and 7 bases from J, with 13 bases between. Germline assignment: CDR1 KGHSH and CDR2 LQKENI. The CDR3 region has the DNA TGTGCCAGCTCACCCGGGGCCTCGAAAAATTCACCCCTCCACTTT. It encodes CASSPGASKNSPLHF. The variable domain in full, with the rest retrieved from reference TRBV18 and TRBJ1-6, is NAGVMQNPRHLVRRRGQEARLRCSPMKGHSHVYWYRQLPEEGLKFMVYLQKENIIDESGMPKERFSAEFPKEGPSILRIQQVVRGDSAAYFCASSPGASKNSPLHFGNGTRLTVT.

The CDR3 loop reads CAINAGAQNGYTF. The CDR3 DNA reads TGTGCCATCAATGCGGGGGCGCAGAATGGCTACACCTTC. The chain carries TRBV10-3 and TRBJ1-2; the D gene is possibly TRBD1 (6 bases). Trimming removed 7 bases from V and 6 bases from J, with 15 bases in between. The length of the CDR3 is 13 residues. In germline, CDR1 is ENHRY, CDR2 SYGVKD.

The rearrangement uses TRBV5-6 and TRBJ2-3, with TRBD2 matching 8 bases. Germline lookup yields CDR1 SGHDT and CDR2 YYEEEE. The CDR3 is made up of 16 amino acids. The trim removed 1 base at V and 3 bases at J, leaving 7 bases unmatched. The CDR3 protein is CASSLQSSGFTDTQYF. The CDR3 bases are TGTGCCAGCAGCTTGCAATCTAGCGGGTTTACAGATACGCAGTATTTT. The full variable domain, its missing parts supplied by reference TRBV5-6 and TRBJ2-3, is DAGVTQSPTHLIKTRGQQVTLRCSPKSGHDTVSWYQQALGQGPQFIFQYYEEEERQRGNFPDRFSGHQFPNYSSELNVNALLLGDSALYLCASSLQSSGFTDTQYFGPGTRLTVL.

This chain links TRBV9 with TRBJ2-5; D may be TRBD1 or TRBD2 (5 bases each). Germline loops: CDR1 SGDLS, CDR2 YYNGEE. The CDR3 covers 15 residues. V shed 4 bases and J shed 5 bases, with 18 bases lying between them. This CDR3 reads CASSSFSGTGETQYF. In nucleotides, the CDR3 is TGTGCCAGCAGCTCATTCTCCGGGACGGGGGAGACCCAGTACTTC.